This T cell receptor beta chain was identified in a study of shared clonotypes between healthy human individuals. Across the study: The study drew on a couple of women and a few men aged 18 to 49 as donors. The study's findings and limits: Generation probabilities were higher for clonotypes shared across all four sorted-subset donors than for unshared ones.

Those who donated, Caucasian adults without exception, all lived in Nashville, Tennessee. In the CD4+ fraction, cells were divided into CD45RA+ naive and CD45RA-negative memory subsets. Repertoires were generated with immunoSEQ multiplex PCR, while TCRdb's copy carries only in-frame clones and drops some. The sample comprises 1.4 million to 1.5 million clones, roughly 96% of which are singletons, and roughly 1.2% rests with the top ten. As for this clone: Its antigen is currently unknown.

The source material was naive CD4+ T cells sorted from blood. Subset of the sample: CD45RA+ positively selected. This receptor was taken from a man aged 30 to 45 in good health.

CDR3 nucleotides: TGTGCCAGCAGTTTATCCTTAGCGGGAGGCAATGAGCAGTTCTTC. Protein product: CASSLSLAGGNEQFF. The V call is TRBV28, the J call TRBJ2-1; TRBD2 aligns across 10 bases. J was trimmed by 6 bases and V by 1 base; bases with no gene match: 3. CDR1 is MDHEN and CDR2 is SYDVKM in the germline V gene. The CDR3 runs to 15 residues.